The rows below give T cell receptor beta chains drawn from one sample of a study of control samples from healthy donors and cancer patients. Sequencing was performed with immunoSEQ multiplex PCR; in TCRdb, only in-frame clones are kept and a portion is missing. Of tens of thousands of clones listed, approximately 79% were seen once; the top ten hold roughly a fifth. Sequenced sample: PBMCs. The receptors here all came from a man aged 55 to 70 with head and neck cancer. Each CDR3 is given with its conserved first and last residue. The order of the fields is CDR3 length, D gene, V gene, J gene, clone size, CDR3 protein, CDR3 DNA. The D gene is left open where the match is weak. Expanded clones are given a class, and other clones once, few, many or no size at all.

CDR3 length: 13; D gene: TRBD1; V gene: TRBV7-2; J gene: TRBJ1-2; clone size: -; CDR3 protein: CASSSGGGYGYTF; CDR3 DNA: TGTGCCAGCAGCTCAGGGGGCGGCTATGGCTACACCTTC
CDR3 length: 14; D gene: TRBD1; V gene: TRBV9; J gene: TRBJ1-5; clone size: -; CDR3 protein: CASSSGTGSQPQHF; CDR3 DNA: TGTGCCAGCAGCTCCGGGACAGGGTCTCAGCCCCAGCATTTT
CDR3 length: 15; D gene: -; V gene: TRBV5-6; J gene: TRBJ1-2; clone size: -; CDR3 protein: CASSFRTVKNYGYTF; CDR3 DNA: TGTGCCAGCAGCTTTAGGACAGTAAAAAACTATGGCTACACCTTC
CDR3 length: 15; D gene: -; V gene: TRBV27; J gene: TRBJ1-3; clone size: -; CDR3 protein: CASSLKGGYGNTIYF; CDR3 DNA: TGTGCCAGCAGTTTAAAAGGAGGTTATGGAAACACCATATATTTT
CDR3 length: 15; D gene: -; V gene: TRBV27; J gene: TRBJ1-1; clone size: -; CDR3 protein: CASSSYSRGNTEAFF; CDR3 DNA: TGTGCCAGCAGTTCCTATTCCAGGGGGAACACTGAAGCTTTCTTT
CDR3 length: 16; D gene: -; V gene: TRBV5-1; J gene: TRBJ2-2; clone size: -; CDR3 protein: CASSPGGGKGTGELFF; CDR3 DNA: TGCGCCAGCAGCCCCGGGGGCGGGAAGGGCACCGGGGAGCTGTTTTTT
CDR3 length: 18; D gene: TRBD2; V gene: TRBV28; J gene: TRBJ2-1; clone size: -; CDR3 protein: CASSFVGGRESSYNEQFF; CDR3 DNA: TGTGCCAGCAGTTTCGTCGGCGGGAGGGAGAGCTCCTACAATGAGCAGTTCTTC
CDR3 length: 13; D gene: -; V gene: TRBV18; J gene: TRBJ2-7; clone size: -; CDR3 protein: CASSPLRTDEQYF; CDR3 DNA: TGTGCCAGCTCACCATTGAGGACCGACGAGCAGTACTTC
CDR3 length: 14; D gene: -; V gene: TRBV7-9; J gene: TRBJ2-7; clone size: -; CDR3 protein: CASSLDRSYYEQYF; CDR3 DNA: TGTGCCAGCAGCCTAGACAGGTCCTACTACGAGCAGTACTTC
CDR3 length: 13; D gene: -; V gene: TRBV28; J gene: TRBJ1-1; clone size: once; CDR3 protein: CASTGHQNTEAFF; CDR3 DNA: TGTGCCAGTACGGGACACCAGAACACTGAAGCTTTCTTT
CDR3 length: 16; D gene: -; V gene: TRBV5-6; J gene: TRBJ2-2; clone size: few; CDR3 protein: CASSLPRDKITGELFF; CDR3 DNA: TGTGCCAGCAGCTTGCCACGGGACAAGATCACCGGGGAGCTGTTTTTT
CDR3 length: 15; D gene: -; V gene: TRBV5-1; J gene: TRBJ2-5; clone size: -; CDR3 protein: CASSARTGTSETQYF; CDR3 DNA: TGCGCCAGCAGCGCCCGTACAGGGACGTCGGAGACCCAGTACTTC
CDR3 length: 15; D gene: -; V gene: TRBV2; J gene: TRBJ2-3; clone size: once; CDR3 protein: CASSPGGASTDTQYF; CDR3 DNA: TGTGCCAGCAGTCCCGGGGGTGCTTCGACAGATACGCAGTATTTT
CDR3 length: 16; D gene: -; V gene: TRBV5-5; J gene: TRBJ2-2; clone size: -; CDR3 protein: CASSLVRIRNTGELFF; CDR3 DNA: TGTGCCAGCAGCTTGGTTCGCATAAGGAACACCGGGGAGCTGTTTTTT